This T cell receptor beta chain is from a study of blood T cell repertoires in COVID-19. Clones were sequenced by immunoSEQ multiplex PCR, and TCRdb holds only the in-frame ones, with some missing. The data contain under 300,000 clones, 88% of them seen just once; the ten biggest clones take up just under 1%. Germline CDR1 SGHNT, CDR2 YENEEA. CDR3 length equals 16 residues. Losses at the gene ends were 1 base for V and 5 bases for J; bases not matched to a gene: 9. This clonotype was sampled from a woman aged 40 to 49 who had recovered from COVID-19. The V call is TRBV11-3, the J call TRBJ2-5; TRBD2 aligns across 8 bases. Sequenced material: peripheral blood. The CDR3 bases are TGTGCCAGCAGCTTAGGTAGCGGGGTTAGGGGTGAGACCCAGTACTTC. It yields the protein CASSLGSGVRGETQYF.